This section outlines one T cell receptor beta chain sequence together with its context. The CDR3 totals 14 residues. The V end was cut by 5 bases, the J end by 1 base, with 11 bases between. The germline V gene encodes CDR1 SEHNR and CDR2 FQNEAQ (reference sequence). With survey level as its setting, the immunoSEQ assay was v3.0. Sequencing was performed with immunoSEQ multiplex PCR; in TCRdb, only in-frame clones are kept and a portion is missing. The sample records approximately 25,000 clones, around 85% being singletons. This entry comes from a study of long-term antiretroviral therapy in people with HIV.

This chain uses TRBV7-9 with TRBJ1-1, with TRBD1 as a possible D gene (5 bases). The source material was unsorted PBMCs, sampled 4.7 to 5 years after starting antiretroviral therapy. The TCR comes from a man in his forties with HIV. In DNA, the CDR3 is TGTGCCAGCAGCCTCGGGACGGGGAACACTGAAGCTTTCTTT. Translation: CASSLGTGNTEAFF. Filled out from reference TRBV7-9 and TRBJ1-1, the complete variable domain reads DTGVSQNPRHKITKRGQNVTFRCDPISEHNRLYWYRQTLGQGPEFLTYFQNEAQLEKSRLLSDRFSAERPKGSFSTLEIQRTEQGDSAMYLCASSLGTGNTEAFFGQGTRLTVV.